The subject of this entry is one TCR beta chain. Its antigen is as yet unknown. The data derive from a study of shared clonotypes between healthy human individuals. Overall study findings and caveats: Despite large depth, rarefaction showed incomplete sorted-subset sequencing.

V was cut by 0 bases and J by 0 bases, with 17 bases left in between. The CDR3 consists of 17 residues. Germline V gene data show CDR1 as GTSNPN and CDR2 as SVGIG (reference sequence). Repertoires were generated with immunoSEQ multiplex PCR, while TCRdb's copy carries only in-frame clones and drops some. The sample consists of approximately 2.4 million clones, approximately 96% of them appearing once. The chain joins TRBV30 to TRBJ1-2, with unresolved D. Sequenced sample: naive CD4+ T cells sorted from blood. Subset: CD45RA+ positively selected. The clonotype comes from a man aged 18 to 30 in good health. CDR3 DNA: TGTGCCTGGAGTGTACTGCATTTCCCGTTTACTAACTATGGCTACACCTTC. Its protein product is CAWSVLHFPFTNYGYTF.